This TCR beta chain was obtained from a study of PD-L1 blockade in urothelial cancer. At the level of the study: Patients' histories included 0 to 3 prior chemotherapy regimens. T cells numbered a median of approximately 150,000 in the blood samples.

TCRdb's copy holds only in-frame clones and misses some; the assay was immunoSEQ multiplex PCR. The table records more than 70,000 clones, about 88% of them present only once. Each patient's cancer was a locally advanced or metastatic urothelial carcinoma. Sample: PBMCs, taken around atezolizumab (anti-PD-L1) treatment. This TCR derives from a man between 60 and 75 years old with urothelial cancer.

CDR3 residues: CASSLFRGYEQYF. CDR3 nucleotide sequence: TGTGCCAGCAGTTTATTCAGGGGCTACGAGCAGTACTTC. The chain links TRBV28 to TRBJ2-7, with D perhaps TRBD1 (6 bases). The V end lost 1 base, the J end lost 3 bases, and 7 bases lay between the germline ends. Germline CDR1 reads MDHEN; CDR2 reads SYDVKM. The CDR3 sequence is 13 residues long.